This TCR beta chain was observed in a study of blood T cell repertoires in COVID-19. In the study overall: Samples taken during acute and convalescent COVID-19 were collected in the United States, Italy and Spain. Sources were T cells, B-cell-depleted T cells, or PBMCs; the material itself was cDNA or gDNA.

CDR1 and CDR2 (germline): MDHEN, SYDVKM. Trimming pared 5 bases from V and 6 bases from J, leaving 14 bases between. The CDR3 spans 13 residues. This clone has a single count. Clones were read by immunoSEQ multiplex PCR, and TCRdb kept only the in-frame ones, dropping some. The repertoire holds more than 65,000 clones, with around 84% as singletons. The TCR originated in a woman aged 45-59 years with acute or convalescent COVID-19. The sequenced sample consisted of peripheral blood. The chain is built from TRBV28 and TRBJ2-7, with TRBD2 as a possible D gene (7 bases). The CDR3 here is CASSKGGGIEQYF. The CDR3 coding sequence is TGTGCCAGCAGTAAGGGGGGAGGGATCGAGCAGTACTTC.